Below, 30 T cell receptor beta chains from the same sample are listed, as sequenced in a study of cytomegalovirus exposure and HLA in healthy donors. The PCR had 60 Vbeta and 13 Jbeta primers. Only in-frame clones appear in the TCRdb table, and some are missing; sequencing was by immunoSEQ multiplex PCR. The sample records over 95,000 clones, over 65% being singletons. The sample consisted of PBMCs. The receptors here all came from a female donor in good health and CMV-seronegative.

Here the CDR3 DNA reads TGTGCCAGCAGCGTAGGCGGGGGGGCCGGTGGAGATACGCAGTATTTT. This codes for CASSVGGGAGGDTQYF. The chain is built from TRBV9 and TRBJ2-3; 9 nucleotides line up with TRBD2. The CDR3 spans 16 residues. Germline-derived CDR1 and CDR2 are SGDLS and YYNGEE. The V segment lost 0 bases and the J segment 5 bases; nucleotides outside the gene matches: 7.

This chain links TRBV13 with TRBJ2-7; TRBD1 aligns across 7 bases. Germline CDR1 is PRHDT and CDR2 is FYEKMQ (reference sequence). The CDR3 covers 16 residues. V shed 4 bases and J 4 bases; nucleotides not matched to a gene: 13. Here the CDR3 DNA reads TGTGCCAGCAGCTCCTCTTCCGGGACAGAGGCTTACGAGCAGTACTTC. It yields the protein CASSSSSGTEAYEQYF.

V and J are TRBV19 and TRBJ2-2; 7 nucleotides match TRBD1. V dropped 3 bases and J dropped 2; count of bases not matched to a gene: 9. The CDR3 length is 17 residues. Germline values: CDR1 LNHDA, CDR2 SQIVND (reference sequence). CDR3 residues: CASSIRTGPVNTGELFF. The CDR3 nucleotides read TGTGCCAGTAGTATTCGGACAGGCCCCGTCAACACCGGGGAGCTGTTTTTT.

CDR3 coding DNA: TGTGCCAGCAGCTCAGGGGTGTTGAAACAGGGCAAGGGATACTACGAGCAGTACTTC. Translated, it gives CASSSGVLKQGKGYYEQYF. This rearrangement joins TRBV11-1 to TRBJ2-7; D possibly corresponds to TRBD1 (6 bases). The CDR3 extends over 19 amino acids. V lost 4 bases, J lost 3 bases, and 28 bases lay in between. Germline V gene sequence: CDR1 SGHAT, CDR2 FQDESV (reference sequence).

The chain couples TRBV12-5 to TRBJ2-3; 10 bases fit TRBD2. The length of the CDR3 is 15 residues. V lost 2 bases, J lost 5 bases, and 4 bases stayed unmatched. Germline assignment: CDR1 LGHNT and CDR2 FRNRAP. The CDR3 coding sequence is TGTGCTAGTGGTTTGTGGCTAGCGGGGGTAGATACGCAGTATTTT. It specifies CASGLWLAGVDTQYF.

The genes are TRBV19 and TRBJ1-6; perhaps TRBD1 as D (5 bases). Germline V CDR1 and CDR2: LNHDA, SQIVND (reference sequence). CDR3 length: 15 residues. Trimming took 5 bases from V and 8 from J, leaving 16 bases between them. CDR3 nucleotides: TGTGCCAGTAGTCTCGGACACCGGGCAGATTCACCCCTCCACTTT. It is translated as CASSLGHRADSPLHF.

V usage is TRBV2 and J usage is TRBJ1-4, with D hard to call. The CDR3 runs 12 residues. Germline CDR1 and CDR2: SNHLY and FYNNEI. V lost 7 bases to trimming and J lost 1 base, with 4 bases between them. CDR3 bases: TGTGCCAGCACCCGAACTAATGAAAAACTGTTTTTT. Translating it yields CASTRTNEKLFF.

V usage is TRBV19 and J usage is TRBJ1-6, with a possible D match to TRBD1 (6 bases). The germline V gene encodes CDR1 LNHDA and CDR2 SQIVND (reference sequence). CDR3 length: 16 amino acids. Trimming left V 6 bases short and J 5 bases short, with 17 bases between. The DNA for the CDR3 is TGTGCCAGTAGGATAACAGGGATTCGAGATAATTCACCCCTCCACTTT. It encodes CASRITGIRDNSPLHF.

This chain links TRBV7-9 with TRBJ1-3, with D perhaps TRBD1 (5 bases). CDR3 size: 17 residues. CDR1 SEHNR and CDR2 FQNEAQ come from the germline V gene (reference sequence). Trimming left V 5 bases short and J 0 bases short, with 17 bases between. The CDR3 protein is CASSRWTNSSSGNTIYF. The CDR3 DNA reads TGTGCCAGCAGCCGTTGGACAAATTCTAGCTCTGGAAACACCATATATTTT.

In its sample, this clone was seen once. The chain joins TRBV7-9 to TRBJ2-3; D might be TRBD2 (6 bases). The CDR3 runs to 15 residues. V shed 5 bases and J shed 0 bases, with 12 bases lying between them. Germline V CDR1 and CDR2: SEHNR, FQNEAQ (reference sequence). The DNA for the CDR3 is TGTGCCAGCAGCCGGAGGGACTCTAGCACAGATACGCAGTATTTT. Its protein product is CASSRRDSSTDTQYF.

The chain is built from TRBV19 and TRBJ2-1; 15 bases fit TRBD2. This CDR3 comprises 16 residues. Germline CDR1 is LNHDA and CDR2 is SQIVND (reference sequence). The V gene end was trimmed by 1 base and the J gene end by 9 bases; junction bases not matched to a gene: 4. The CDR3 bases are TGTGCCAGTAGTATAGGGGGACTAGCGGGGGGTTCTGAGCAGTTCTTC. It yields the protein CASSIGGLAGGSEQFF.

CDR3 residues: CASSGGGANQPQHF. The CDR3 DNA sequence: TGTGCCAGCAGCGGGGGAGGGGCGAATCAGCCCCAGCATTTT. The chain uses TRBV25-1 and TRBJ1-5, with D perhaps matching TRBD1 (5 bases). Between the trimmed V and J ends, which lost 6 bases and 4 bases, there was a span of 13 bases. The CDR3 sequence is 14 residues long. Per the germline V gene, CDR1 is MGHDK and CDR2 is SYGVNS.

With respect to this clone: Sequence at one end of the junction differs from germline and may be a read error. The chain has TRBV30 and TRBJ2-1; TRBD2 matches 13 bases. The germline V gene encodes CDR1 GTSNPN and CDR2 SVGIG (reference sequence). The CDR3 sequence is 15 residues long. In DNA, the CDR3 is TGTGCCGGGAGGTCCGCGACTAGCGGGGGGAATGAGCAGTTCTTC. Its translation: CAGRSATSGGNEQFF.

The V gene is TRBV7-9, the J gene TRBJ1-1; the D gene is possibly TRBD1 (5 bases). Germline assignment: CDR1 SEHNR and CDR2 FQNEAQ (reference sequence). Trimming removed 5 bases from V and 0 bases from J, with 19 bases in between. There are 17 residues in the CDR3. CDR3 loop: CASSTIRGGLMNTEAFF. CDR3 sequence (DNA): TGTGCCAGCAGCACAATTAGGGGAGGGTTAATGAACACTGAAGCTTTCTTT.

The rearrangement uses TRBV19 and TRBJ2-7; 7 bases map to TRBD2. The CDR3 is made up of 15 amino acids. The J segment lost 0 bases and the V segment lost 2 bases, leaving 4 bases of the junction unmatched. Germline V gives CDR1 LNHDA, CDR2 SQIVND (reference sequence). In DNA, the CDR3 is TGTGCCAGTAGTATACGGCGGGGGAGCTCCTACGAGCAGTACTTC. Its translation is CASSIRRGSSYEQYF.

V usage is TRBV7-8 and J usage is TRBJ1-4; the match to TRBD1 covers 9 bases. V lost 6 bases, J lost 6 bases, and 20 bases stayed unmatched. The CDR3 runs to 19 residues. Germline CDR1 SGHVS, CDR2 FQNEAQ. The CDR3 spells CASSFNEVPGQGGDEKLFF. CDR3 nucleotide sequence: TGTGCCAGCAGTTTCAACGAAGTCCCGGGACAGGGAGGGGATGAAAAACTGTTTTTT.

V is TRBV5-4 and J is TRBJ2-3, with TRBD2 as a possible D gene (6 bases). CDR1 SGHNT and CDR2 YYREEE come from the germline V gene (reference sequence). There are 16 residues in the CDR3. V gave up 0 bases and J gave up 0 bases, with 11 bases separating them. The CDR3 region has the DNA TGTGCCAGCAGCTTGGGGGCGGGGCCCAGCACAGATACGCAGTATTTT. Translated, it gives CASSLGAGPSTDTQYF. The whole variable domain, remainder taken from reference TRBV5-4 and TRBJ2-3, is ETGVTQSPTHLIKTRGQQVTLRCSSQSGHNTVSWYQQALGQGPQFIFQYYREEENGRGNFPPRFSGLQFPNYSSELNVNALELDDSALYLCASSLGAGPSTDTQYFGPGTRLTVL.

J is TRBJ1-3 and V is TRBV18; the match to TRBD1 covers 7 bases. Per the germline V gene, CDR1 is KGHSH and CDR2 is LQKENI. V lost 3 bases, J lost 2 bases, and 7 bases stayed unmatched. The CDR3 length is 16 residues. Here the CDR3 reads CASSPADRAAGNTIYF. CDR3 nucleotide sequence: TGTGCCAGCTCACCCGCCGACAGGGCGGCTGGAAACACCATATATTTT.

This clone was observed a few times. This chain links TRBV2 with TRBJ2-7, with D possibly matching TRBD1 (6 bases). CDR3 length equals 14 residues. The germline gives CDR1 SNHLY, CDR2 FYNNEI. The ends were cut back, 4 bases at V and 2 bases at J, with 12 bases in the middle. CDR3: CASSAGQRAYEQYF. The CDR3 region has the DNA TGTGCCAGCAGTGCTGGACAGAGAGCCTACGAGCAGTACTTC.

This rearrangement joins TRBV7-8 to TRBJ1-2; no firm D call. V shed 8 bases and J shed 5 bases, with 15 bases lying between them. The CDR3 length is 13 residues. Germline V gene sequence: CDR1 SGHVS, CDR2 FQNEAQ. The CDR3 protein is CASGDRGIYGYTF. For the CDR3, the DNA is TGTGCCAGCGGGGATCGGGGAATTTATGGCTACACCTTC.

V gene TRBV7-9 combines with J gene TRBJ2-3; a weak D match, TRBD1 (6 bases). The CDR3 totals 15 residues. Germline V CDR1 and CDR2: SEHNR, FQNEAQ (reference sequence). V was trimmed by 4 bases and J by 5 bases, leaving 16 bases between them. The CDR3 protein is CASSSYRDGRDTQYF. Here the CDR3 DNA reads TGTGCCAGCAGCTCCTACAGGGACGGAAGAGATACGCAGTATTTT.

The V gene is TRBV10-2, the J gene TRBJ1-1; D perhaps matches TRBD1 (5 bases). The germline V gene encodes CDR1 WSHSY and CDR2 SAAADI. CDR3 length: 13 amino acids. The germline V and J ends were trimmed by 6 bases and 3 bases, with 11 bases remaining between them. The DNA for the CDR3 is TGCGCCAGCAGACGGGGGGTATACACTGAAGCTTTCTTT. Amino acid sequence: CASRRGVYTEAFF.

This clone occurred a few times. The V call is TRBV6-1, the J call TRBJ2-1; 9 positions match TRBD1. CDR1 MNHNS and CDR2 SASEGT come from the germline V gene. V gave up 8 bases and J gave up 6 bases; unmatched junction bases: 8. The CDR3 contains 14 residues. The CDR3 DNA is TGTGCCAGCTCTACAGGGGGACAGGGCAATGAGCAGTTCTTC. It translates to CASSTGGQGNEQFF.

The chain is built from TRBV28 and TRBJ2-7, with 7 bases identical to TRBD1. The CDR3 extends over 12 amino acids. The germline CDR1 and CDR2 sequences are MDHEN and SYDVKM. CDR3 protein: CAALGQTYEQYF. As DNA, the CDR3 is TGTGCGGCTTTGGGACAGACCTACGAGCAGTACTTC.

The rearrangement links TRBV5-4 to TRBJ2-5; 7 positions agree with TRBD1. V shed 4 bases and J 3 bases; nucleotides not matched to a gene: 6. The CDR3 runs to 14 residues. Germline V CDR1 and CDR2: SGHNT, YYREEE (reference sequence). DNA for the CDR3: TGTGCCAGCAGCCTAACCGGGACAGAAGAGACCCAGTACTTC. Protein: CASSLTGTEETQYF.

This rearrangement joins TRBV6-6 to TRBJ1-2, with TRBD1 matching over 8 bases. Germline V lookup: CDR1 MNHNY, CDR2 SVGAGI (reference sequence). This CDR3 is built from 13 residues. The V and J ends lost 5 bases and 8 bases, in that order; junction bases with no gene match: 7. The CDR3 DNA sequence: TGTGCCAGCAGTGCGCAGGGGGCGCGGGGCTACACCTTC. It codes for CASSAQGARGYTF.

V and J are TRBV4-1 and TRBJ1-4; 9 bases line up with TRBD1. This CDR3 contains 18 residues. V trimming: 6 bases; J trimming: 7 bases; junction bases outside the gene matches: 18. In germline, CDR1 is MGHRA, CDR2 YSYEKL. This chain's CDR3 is CASSRAGTGISGPEKLFF. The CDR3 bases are TGCGCCAGCAGTCGAGCCGGGACAGGGATCTCCGGCCCTGAAAAACTGTTTTTT.

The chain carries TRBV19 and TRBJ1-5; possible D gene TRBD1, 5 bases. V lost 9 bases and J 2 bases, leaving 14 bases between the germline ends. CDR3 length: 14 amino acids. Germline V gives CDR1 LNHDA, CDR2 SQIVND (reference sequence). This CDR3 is CASQAGGGNQPQHF. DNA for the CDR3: TGTGCCAGCCAGGCCGGGGGGGGCAATCAGCCCCAGCATTTT.

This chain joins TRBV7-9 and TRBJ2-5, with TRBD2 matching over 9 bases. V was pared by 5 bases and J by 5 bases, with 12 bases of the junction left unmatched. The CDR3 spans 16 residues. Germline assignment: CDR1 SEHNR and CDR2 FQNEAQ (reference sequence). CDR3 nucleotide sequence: TGTGCCAGCAGCCCTTTGCGGGGGGGCTTCGGTGAGACCCAGTACTTC. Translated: CASSPLRGGFGETQYF.

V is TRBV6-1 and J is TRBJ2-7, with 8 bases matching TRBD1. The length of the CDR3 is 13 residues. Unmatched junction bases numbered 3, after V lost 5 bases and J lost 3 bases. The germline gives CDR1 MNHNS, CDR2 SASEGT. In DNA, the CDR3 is TGTGCCAGCAGTACAGGGGGAGGCTACGAGCAGTACTTC. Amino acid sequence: CASSTGGGYEQYF.